This T cell receptor (beta chain) was retrieved from a study of low-dose radiotherapy and immunotherapy resistance in tumors. Study details: Cohort 2 was treated with 1 Gy per fraction every two weeks, amounting to 13 Gy across 26 weeks. Daily oral aspirin at 300 mg began on cycle 1 day 1 and lasted four cycles.

cDNA synthesis used a TRAV/TRBV-specific primer set for both chains. The authors ran approximately 20 PCR cycles to amplify TCRs with a constant-region primer and V-primer adapter. TCRdb analysed the reads with MiXCR anew, one entry per CDR3 protein. Of just over 14,000 distinct CDR3 sequences listed, under 55% are singletons. This clonotype was counted between two and nine times. The CDR3 is made up of 16 amino acids. Germline-derived CDR1 and CDR2 are KGHDR and SFDVKD. Trimming shortened V by 2 bases and J by 3 bases, and 14 bases separated the two germline ends. Qualifying patients carried advanced solid tumors devoid of tumor-infiltrating lymphocytes.

V and J are TRBV24-1 and TRBJ2-3; tentatively, D is TRBD2 (6 bases). This TCR was sampled from a human donor with advanced metastatic prostate, ovarian, gallbladder or colorectal cancer (not recorded which). This table probably holds off-target reads from a library built for another chain. The CDR3 DNA reads as TGTGCCACCAGTGATTGGAGGGGAGGAGTGACAGATACGCAGTATTTT. Encoded protein: CATSDWRGGVTDTQYF.